This note documents a single TCR beta chain sequence. This sample is drawn from a study of T cells in Graves' hyperthyroidism and ophthalmopathy. The V gene lost 8 bases and the J gene lost 4 bases, with 14 bases spanning the gap. Germline-derived CDR1 and CDR2 are SQVTM and ANQGSEA. The CDR3 is made up of 12 amino acids. What was amplified from RNA transcripts were TCR beta CDR3 regions. An initial round of RT-PCR targeting the TCR CDR3 relied on the HTBI primer set. Using its own MiXCR run on the multiplex PCR reads, TCRdb lists one record per CDR3 protein. Of some 510,000 distinct CDR3 sequences detected, just over 45% appear once; the ten largest clones hold nearly 8.5%.

The material sequenced was peripheral blood or thyroid tissue (not recorded which). The V call is TRBV29-1, the J call TRBJ1-2; TRBD1 might be the D (5 bases). This sequence originates from a woman aged 18-30 years with Graves' hyperthyroidism. The CDR3 nucleotides are TGCAGCAGTGAAGACAGACTCTATGGCTACACCTTC. As protein: CSSEDRLYGYTF.